This T cell receptor beta chain was captured by sequencing in a study of blood T cell repertoires in COVID-19. Looking at the study overall: The cDNA or gDNA used as material had been derived from T cells, B-cell-depleted T cells, or PBMCs.

Generated by immunoSEQ multiplex PCR, the TCRdb table keeps only in-frame clones and is missing some. The table shows 650,000 to 800,000 clones, with 90% occurring only once. The trim removed 0 bases at V and 8 bases at J, leaving 0 bases unmatched. The CDR3 spans 13 residues. Per the germline V gene, CDR1 is MNHEY and CDR2 is SVGEGT. V is TRBV6-2 or TRBV6-3 and J is TRBJ2-1; the match to TRBD1 covers 8 bases. Sequenced: peripheral blood. This clonotype was obtained from a woman younger than 35 with acute or convalescent COVID-19. CDR3 loop: CASSYSDRDEQFF. In DNA, the CDR3 is TGTGCCAGCAGTTACTCGGACAGGGATGAGCAGTTCTTC.